These 21 T cell receptor beta chains share one sample of origin, sequenced in a study of blood T cell repertoires in COVID-19. Clones were sequenced by immunoSEQ multiplex PCR, and TCRdb holds only the in-frame ones, with some missing. The sample holds about 140,000 clones, 76% seen once. The sequenced sample consisted of peripheral blood. The receptors originated from an elderly woman with active or convalescent COVID-19.

This clone was picked up a small number of times. The chain uses TRBV9 and TRBJ2-7; TRBD1 is a possible D gene (6 bases). V lost 0 bases, J lost 3 bases, and 10 bases lay in between. Germline CDR1 and CDR2: SGDLS and YYNGEE. CDR3 length: 14 amino acids. CDR3 in amino acids: CASSVATGNYEQYF. DNA of the CDR3: TGTGCCAGCAGCGTAGCTACAGGGAACTACGAGCAGTACTTC. Complete variable domain (other parts from reference TRBV9 and TRBJ2-7): DSGVTQTPKHLITATGQRVTLRCSPRSGDLSVYWYQQSLDQGLQFLIQYYNGEERAKGNILERFSAQQFPDLHSELNLSSLELGDSALYFCASSVATGNYEQYFGPGTRLTVT.

The chain employs TRBV30 and TRBJ1-3; possible D gene TRBD1, 5 bases. The CDR3 is made up of 16 amino acids. V lost 0 bases and J 0 bases, leaving 12 bases between the germline ends. Germline CDR1 is GTSNPN and CDR2 is SVGIG (reference sequence). The CDR3 here is CAWSVGGAFSGNTIYF. The DNA for the CDR3 is TGTGCCTGGAGTGTAGGAGGGGCCTTCTCTGGAAACACCATATATTTT.

In nucleotides, the CDR3 is TGTGCCATCAGTGACCTCGAGGGCGACACTGAAGCTTTCTTT. This gives the protein CAISDLEGDTEAFF. This sequence joins TRBV10-3 and TRBJ1-1; the D is unclear. V lost 3 bases and J 3 bases, leaving 11 bases between the germline ends. CDR3 length equals 14 residues. Germline lookup yields CDR1 ENHRY and CDR2 SYGVKD.

The V gene is TRBV2, the J gene TRBJ1-2, with 8 positions matching TRBD1. The CDR3 consists of 13 residues. Germline CDR1 is SNHLY and CDR2 is FYNNEI. The V gene end was trimmed by 6 bases and the J gene end by 5 bases; junction bases not matched to a gene: 5. The CDR3 here is CASSQQGDYGYTF. In nucleotides, the CDR3 is TGTGCCAGCAGCCAACAGGGGGATTATGGCTACACCTTC.

This clone was picked up a small number of times. V is TRBV14 and J is TRBJ2-3, with D maybe TRBD1 (6 bases). CDR1 and CDR2 (germline): SGHDN, FVKESK. The CDR3 spans 13 residues. V was cut by 5 bases and J by 2 bases, with 8 bases left in between. CDR3 coding DNA: TGTGCCAGCAGCTACAGGGACACAGATACGCAGTATTTT. Translation: CASSYRDTDTQYF. Based on the CDR3 plus reference TRBV14 and TRBJ2-3, the full variable domain is EAGVTQFPSHSVIEKGQTVTLRCDPISGHDNLYWYRRVMGKEIKFLLHFVKESKQDESGMPNNRFLAERTGGTYSTLKVQPAELEDSGVYFCASSYRDTDTQYFGPGTRLTVL.

There are a few counts of this clone. The gene calls are TRBV7-2 and TRBJ2-3; possibly TRBD2 for D (7 bases). Germline CDR1 SGHTA, CDR2 FQGNSA. CDR3 length: 15 residues. Trimming left V 0 bases short and J 5 bases short, with 12 bases between. CDR3 bases: TGTGCCAGCAGCTTAGCGGGGGGGCGTGAAGATACGCAGTATTTT. Translation gives CASSLAGGREDTQYF.

The gene calls are TRBV18 and TRBJ1-1; possible D gene TRBD1, 5 bases. Trimming stripped 2 bases from V and 1 base from J, with 8 bases between. This CDR3 is 14 amino acids long. Per germline, CDR1 KGHSH and CDR2 LQKENI. The CDR3 nucleotides read TGTGCCAGCTCACCAAAGGACACGAACACTGAAGCTTTCTTT. It specifies CASSPKDTNTEAFF. The full variable domain, completed using reference TRBV18 and TRBJ1-1, is NAGVMQNPRHLVRRRGQEARLRCSPMKGHSHVYWYRQLPEEGLKFMVYLQKENIIDESGMPKERFSAEFPKEGPSILRIQQVVRGDSAAYFCASSPKDTNTEAFFGQGTRLTVV.

The chain carries TRBV18 and TRBJ1-1; D unresolved. V was pared by 4 bases and J by 0 bases, with 9 bases between. Germline CDR1 is KGHSH and CDR2 is LQKENI. CDR3 length equals 14 residues. The CDR3 spells CASSLNKLNTEAFF. The CDR3 nucleotides are TGTGCCAGCTCACTTAACAAACTGAACACTGAAGCTTTCTTT.

Concerning this clone: The junction and the germline gene differ at one end; a read error may be behind it. J is TRBJ2-1 and V is TRBV27; maybe TRBD1 (6 bases). This CDR3 region has 14 residues. CDR1 and CDR2 from the germline V gene are MNHEY and SMNVEV (reference sequence). The CDR3 region is CASRSGASHNEQFF. The CDR3 region has the DNA TGTGCCAGCAGATCAGGGGCCTCCCACAATGAGCAGTTCTTC.

This chain links TRBV11-2 with TRBJ2-1, with 9 bases that match TRBD2. V was clipped by 1 base and J by 5 bases; unmatched bases: 6. The CDR3 length is 16 residues. From germline, CDR1 is SGHAT and CDR2 FQNNGV. CDR3 sequence: CASSLVGGGADNEQFF. The DNA of the CDR3 is TGTGCCAGCAGCTTAGTCGGCGGGGGGGCGGACAATGAGCAGTTCTTC. Based on the CDR3 plus reference TRBV11-2 and TRBJ2-1, the full variable domain is EAGVAQSPRYKIIEKRQSVAFWCNPISGHATLYWYQQILGQGPKLLIQFQNNGVVDDSQLPKDRFSAERLKGVDSTLKIQPAKLEDSAVYLCASSLVGGGADNEQFFGPGTRLTVL.

J is TRBJ2-7 and V is TRBV30; 8 bases fit TRBD1. This CDR3 has 18 amino acids. The trim removed 0 bases at V and 0 bases at J, leaving 13 bases unmatched. Germline V lookup: CDR1 GTSNPN, CDR2 SVGIG (reference sequence). CDR3 nucleotides: TGTGCCTGGAGTGTAGAGTATGGGACAGGCCCAAGCTCCTACGAGCAGTACTTC. It is translated as CAWSVEYGTGPSSYEQYF.

This clone appeared a few times. V is TRBV28 and J is TRBJ1-2; perhaps TRBD1 as D (5 bases). The V and J ends lost 2 bases and 6 bases respectively, with 7 bases between them. CDR1 is MDHEN, CDR2 SYDVKM, per germline. This CDR3 is built from 12 residues. In nucleotides, the CDR3 is TGTGCCAGCAGTTTAAGGGGAAATGGCTACACCTTC. Amino acid sequence: CASSLRGNGYTF.

This clone was picked up one time. The V and J genes are TRBV10-3 and TRBJ1-1; 9 positions agree with TRBD1. This CDR3 has 18 amino acids. CDR1 and CDR2 (germline): ENHRY, SYGVKD. V lost 2 bases to trimming and J lost 0 bases; unmatched junction nucleotides: 10. CDR3 sequence (DNA): TGTGCCATCAGTGAGCCAAAAACCGGGACAGGGTTGAACACTGAAGCTTTCTTT. It yields the protein CAISEPKTGTGLNTEAFF.

This chain joins TRBV9 and TRBJ2-3, with D uncertain. The CDR3 loop spans 14 amino acids. V gave up 0 bases and J gave up 0 bases, with 5 bases separating them. Germline lookup yields CDR1 SGDLS and CDR2 YYNGEE. The CDR3 protein is CASSVGSSTDTQYF. Here the CDR3 DNA reads TGTGCCAGCAGCGTAGGTAGTAGCACAGATACGCAGTATTTT.

The CDR3, as DNA: TGTGCCAGCTCACCGGTTGACGGGGGGCGTTATGGCTACACCTTC. It is translated as CASSPVDGGRYGYTF. The chain uses TRBV18 and TRBJ1-2, with D maybe TRBD1 (6 bases). This CDR3 is 15 amino acids long. Trimming removed 3 bases from V and 5 bases from J, with 16 bases in between. The V gene's germline CDR1 is KGHSH and CDR2 LQKENI.

CDR3 region: CASSQIQDVGTDTQYF. DNA of the CDR3: TGTGCCAGCAGCCAAATACAGGACGTCGGCACAGATACGCAGTATTTT. J is TRBJ2-3 and V is TRBV7-8; D is possibly TRBD1 (5 bases). V lost 5 bases to trimming and J lost 1 base, with 16 bases between them. CDR1 is SGHVS, CDR2 FQNEAQ, per germline. The CDR3 is made up of 16 amino acids.

J is TRBJ1-2 and V is TRBV5-4; 9 bases agree with TRBD1. Germline CDR1 is SGHNT and CDR2 is YYREEE (reference sequence). The CDR3 extends over 15 amino acids. V gave up 4 bases and J gave up 6 bases; unmatched junction bases: 10. CDR3 region: CASSRSGTGINGYTF. The CDR3 nucleotides are TGTGCCAGCAGCAGGTCCGGGACAGGGATAAATGGCTACACCTTC.

There are a few counts of this clone. This rearrangement joins TRBV20-1 to TRBJ1-2; D is undetermined. V was shortened by 8 bases and J by 1 base, with 8 bases between the two germline ends. The CDR3 extends over 11 amino acids. The germline gives CDR1 DFQATT, CDR2 SNEGSKA (reference sequence). CDR3 sequence (DNA): TGCAGTCCCCAGGATAACTATGGCTACACCTTC. Its protein product is CSPQDNYGYTF.

This clone has only one observation. The CDR3: CASSARQDGMNTEAFF. The CDR3, as DNA: TGTGCCAGCAGCGCTCGACAGGACGGAATGAACACTGAAGCTTTCTTT. The chain recombines TRBV4-2 with TRBJ1-1; weak D call: TRBD1 (6 bases). Germline V lookup: CDR1 LGHNA, CDR2 YNFKEQ. The CDR3 sequence is 16 residues long. The ends were cut back, 5 bases at V and 0 bases at J, with 16 bases in the middle.

The rearrangement links TRBV25-1 to TRBJ1-5, with D unresolved. V lost 8 bases, J lost 2 bases, and 10 bases lay in between. Looked up from germline, CDR1 is MGHDK and CDR2 is SYGVNS. The CDR3 has 13 residues. The CDR3 spells CASSRSGNQPQHF. For the CDR3, the DNA is TGTGCCAGCTCCCGGTCTGGCAATCAGCCCCAGCATTTT.

The V gene is TRBV7-8, the J gene TRBJ2-4, with D perhaps TRBD1 (5 bases). The V end lost 1 base, the J end lost 0 bases, and 13 bases lay between the germline ends. The CDR3 is made up of 17 amino acids. CDR1 and CDR2 (germline): SGHVS, FQNEAQ. The CDR3 reads CASSLEGALLAKNIQYF. The CDR3 nucleotides read TGTGCCAGCAGCTTAGAAGGGGCCCTTCTAGCCAAAAACATTCAGTACTTC.